This T cell receptor beta chain was profiled in a study of T cell responses to AZD1222 COVID-19 vaccine. Comment on this clone: Its antigen is not identified.

Produced via immunoSEQ multiplex PCR; TCRdb's table is partial and in-frame only. The sample consists of some 70,000 clones, 84% of them appearing once. Study-wide findings and caveats: In all cases, repertoires were sampled only after the peak T cell response. A reported finding is that nearly half of spike-specific TCRs target unmutated variant regions. Females made up more of the donors, who were largely white British, and clonal diversity may have come out too low.

The CDR3 is 15 amino acids. Germline-derived CDR1 and CDR2 are MNHNS and SASEGT. Between the trimmed V and J ends, which lost 7 bases and 5 bases, there was a span of 18 bases. Sequences were derived from peripheral blood, sampled on day 0 of AZD1222 vaccination. The receptor was isolated from an adult in good health. The chain joins TRBV6-1 to TRBJ1-5; D perhaps matches TRBD1 (5 bases). CDR3 sequence reads: CASTLRGQGHQPQHF. For the CDR3, the DNA is TGTGCCAGCACCCTTAGGGGCCAGGGACATCAGCCCCAGCATTTT.